These T cell receptor beta chains were read from a single sample in a study of blood T cell repertoires in COVID-19. TCRdb's table, derived via immunoSEQ multiplex PCR, lists solely in-frame clones and lacks some. The data contain roughly 240,000 clones, 70% to 85% of them singletons. Sequencing was done on a sample of peripheral blood. These receptors all stem from a woman at least 80 years old with acute or convalescent COVID-19. Each CDR3 is given with its conserved first and last residue. D genes are given only for firm matches. Clone size appears in some rows only: once, few, many, or a class for an expanded clone.

NA	TRBV5-1	TRBJ1-6	once	TGCGCCAGCAGCTTAGGACAGCTCACGGATAATTCACCCCTCCACTTT	CASSLGQLTDNSPLHF
NA	TRBV13	TRBJ2-1	NA	TGTGCCAGCAGCTCGCGGGGAAAGAGCTCCTACAATGAGCAGTTCTTC	CASSSRGKSSYNEQFF
TRBD2	TRBV7-6	TRBJ2-7	few	TGTGCCAGCAGCTTTGGCGGGGGGTCTACTTACGAGCAGTACTTC	CASSFGGGSTYEQYF
TRBD1	TRBV6-2/TRBV6-3	TRBJ1-5	NA	TGTGCCAGCAGTGGGCAGGGGGAAACTCAGCCCCAGCATTTT	CASSGQGETQPQHF
NA	TRBV12-5	TRBJ1-5	NA	TGTGCTAGTGGTTTAAGCCAGCCCCAGCATTTT	CASGLSQPQHF
TRBD1	TRBV18	TRBJ2-1	NA	TGTGCCAGCTCACCCACCGGAACAGGGGGTTCCTACAATGAGCAGTTCTTC	CASSPTGTGGSYNEQFF
NA	TRBV7-9	TRBJ2-1	few	TGTGCCAGCAGCTTAGATCAACGGTTTCTGTTCTTC	CASSLDQRFLFF
NA	TRBV1	TRBJ2-7	NA	TGCACCAGCAGCCAGGAAGCGTGCTACGAGCAGTACTTC	CTSSQEACYEQYF
NA	TRBV7-2	TRBJ1-3	NA	TGTGCCAGCAGCTCTCGGGACTCTGGAAACACCATATATTTT	CASSSRDSGNTIYF
NA	TRBV7-3	TRBJ2-7	NA	TGTGCCAGCAGCTTGGGCAGGGCCCCTTCCTACGAGCAGTACTTC	CASSLGRAPSYEQYF
TRBD1	TRBV10-3	TRBJ2-7	NA	TGTGCCATCAGTACAGGGGGCTCCTACGAGCAGTACTTC	CAISTGGSYEQYF
TRBD1	TRBV7-2	TRBJ2-7	NA	TGTGCCAGCAGCTTTTCAAGGGGGCGCGAGCAGTACTTC	CASSFSRGREQYF
TRBD1	TRBV10-3	TRBJ2-7	NA	TGTGCCATCAGTGGACAGGGGGCCACCTACGAGCAGTACTTC	CAISGQGATYEQYF
NA	TRBV20-1	TRBJ2-7	NA	TGCAGTGCTAGTACTAGTATCAGGTACGAGCAGTACTTC	CSASTSIRYEQYF
NA	TRBV18	TRBJ2-5	NA	TGTGCCAGCTCACCGGGCAACCAAGAGACCCAGTACTTC	CASSPGNQETQYF
NA	TRBV18	TRBJ1-2	once	TGTGCCAGCTCACCACCTACTTTCTCCGCTAACTATGGCTACACCTTC	CASSPPTFSANYGYTF
NA	TRBV19	TRBJ1-4	NA	TGTGCCAGTAGTCGGCGACCCCGCGGAGCCAATGAAAAACTGTTTTTT	CASSRRPRGANEKLFF
NA	TRBV2	TRBJ1-1	NA	TGTGCCAGCAACGGTCGGGGAGTACTCACTGAAGCTTTCTTT	CASNGRGVLTEAFF
TRBD1	TRBV5-1	TRBJ2-1	NA	TGCGCCAGCAGCTCCGGACAGGGCCAATACAATGAGCAGTTCTTC	CASSSGQGQYNEQFF
NA	TRBV6-6	TRBJ1-2	NA	TGTGCCAGCAGTTCCAGGGCAGGATGGGATGGCTACACCTTC	CASSSRAGWDGYTF